Below, 27 T cell receptor beta chains from the same sample are listed, as sequenced in a study of Graves' ophthalmopathy and Graves' hyperthyroidism. TCR beta CDR3 regions were amplified from RNA transcripts. Second-round multiplex PCR came after first-round RT-PCR with HTBI primers. Each CDR3 protein is one row after TCRdb ran MiXCR on the multiplex PCR reads. The data contain some 390,000 distinct CDR3 sequences, around 18% of them singletons. Sequencing was performed on peripheral blood. These receptor sequences come from a woman under 30 with Graves' ophthalmopathy.

The rearrangement joins TRBV6-1 to TRBJ1-5; D perhaps matches TRBD1 (5 bases). CDR3 size: 13 residues. Germline values: CDR1 MNHNS, CDR2 SASEGT. Between the trimmed V and J ends, which lost 8 bases and 4 bases, there was a span of 12 bases. Here the CDR3 reads CASELGGNQPQHF. CDR3 DNA sequence: TGTGCCAGCGAGCTCGGGGGGAATCAGCCCCAGCATTTT.

At least ten counts were recorded for this clonotype. This CDR3 is CASSWVSLGKIGELFF. The CDR3 DNA is TGTGCCAGCAGTTGGGTCAGTTTAGGCAAGATCGGGGAGCTGTTTTTT. The rearrangement joins TRBV12-3 or TRBV12-4 to TRBJ2-2; unclear D gene. Trimming left V 4 bases short and J 7 bases short, with 19 bases between. The CDR3 contains 16 residues.

This clonotype came up many times. The V gene is TRBV6-1, the J gene TRBJ1-5; weak D call: TRBD1 (6 bases). This CDR3 is built from 13 residues. Germline V gene data show CDR1 as MNHNS and CDR2 as SASEGT. Trimming cost V 10 bases and J 0 bases, with 10 bases left between them. CDR3 sequence (DNA): TGTGCCACCAGGGACAATAGCAATCAGCCCCAGCATTTT. This translates into CATRDNSNQPQHF.

V is TRBV5-1 and J is TRBJ1-1, with 7 bases lining up with TRBD1. V lost 4 bases, J lost 0 bases, and 3 bases stayed unmatched. This CDR3 region has 14 residues. Germline V gene lookup returns CDR1 SGHRS and CDR2 YFSETQ. In DNA form, the CDR3 reads TGCGCCAGCAGCGGAGGGGGCATGAACACTGAAGCTTTCTTT. This sequence encodes CASSGGGMNTEAFF.

This clonotype was observed a few times. The chain combines TRBV6-1 with TRBJ2-5; D may be TRBD2 (7 bases). Germline V gene sequence: CDR1 MNHNS, CDR2 SASEGT. The ends were cut back, 0 bases at V and 5 bases at J, with 16 bases in the middle. The CDR3 loop spans 16 amino acids. CDR3 coding DNA: TGTGCCAGCAGTGAAGCGGTGGGGAGGGGGGTGGAGACCCAGTACTTC. Protein: CASSEAVGRGVETQYF.

In its sample, this clonotype was seen many times. This chain uses TRBV10-3 with TRBJ2-5; 7 positions agree with TRBD2. Germline V gene sequence: CDR1 ENHRY, CDR2 SYGVKD. V lost 6 bases and J lost 0; bases outside the gene matches: 7. This CDR3 contains 15 residues. The CDR3 DNA reads as TGTGCCATCAGGGGGGGGGTGACGGACCAAGAGACCCAGTACTTC. This translates into CAIRGGVTDQETQYF.

This clonotype came up many times. This chain links TRBV11-2 with TRBJ1-5; 8 nucleotides match TRBD1. V lost 0 bases and J lost 2; bases outside the gene matches: 0. CDR1 is SGHAT and CDR2 is FQNNGV in the germline V gene. The CDR3 sequence is 15 residues long. The CDR3 DNA sequence: TGTGCCAGCAGCTTAGACAGGGGGCGCAATCAGCCCCAGCATTTT. Its protein is CASSLDRGRNQPQHF. The full variable domain, rest sourced from reference TRBV11-2 and TRBJ1-5, is EAGVAQSPRYKIIEKRQSVAFWCNPISGHATLYWYQQILGQGPKLLIQFQNNGVVDDSQLPKDRFSAERLKGVDSTLKIQPAKLEDSAVYLCASSLDRGRNQPQHFGDGTRLSIL.

The CDR3 bases are TGTGCCAGCACGTCCGAGCAGTACTTC. It translates to CASTSEQYF. This chain uses TRBV6-4 with TRBJ2-7; D unresolved. With 7 bases removed from V and 6 bases from J, the gap between germline ends came to 4 bases. Germline V CDR1 and CDR2: MRHNA, SNTAGT. The CDR3 contains 9 residues.

This clonotype occurred many times. The rearrangement uses TRBV20-1 and TRBJ1-1, with 10 positions matching TRBD1. V shed 5 bases, J shed 5 bases, and the junction held 8 bases outside the gene matches. The CDR3 runs 14 residues. Germline V gene lookup returns CDR1 DFQATT and CDR2 SNEGSKA (reference sequence). The CDR3: CSAQSGDRGTEAFF. Here the CDR3 DNA reads TGCAGTGCTCAGAGCGGGGACAGGGGTACTGAAGCTTTCTTT.

This chain joins TRBV30 and TRBJ1-5; D uncertain. Germline lookup yields CDR1 GTSNPN and CDR2 SVGIG (reference sequence). This CDR3 comprises 14 residues. With 0 bases removed from V and 0 bases from J, the gap between germline ends came to 6 bases. The CDR3 loop is CAWSVHYSNQPQHF. DNA of the CDR3: TGTGCCTGGAGTGTTCATTATAGCAATCAGCCCCAGCATTTT.

Only a few counts were recorded for this clonotype. V and J are TRBV4-2 and TRBJ2-5; 7 bases agree with TRBD1. Germline values: CDR1 LGHNA, CDR2 YNFKEQ. The V and J ends lost 5 bases and 2 bases, in that order; junction bases with no gene match: 8. This CDR3 contains 15 residues. Written as DNA, the CDR3 is TGTGCCAGCAGCTTATACTCAGGGGGACAAGAGACCCAGTACTTC. It translates to CASSLYSGGQETQYF.

At least ten counts were recorded for this clonotype. The chain is built from TRBV24-1 and TRBJ2-5, with D maybe TRBD2 (5 bases). V was trimmed by 7 bases and J by 5 bases, leaving 13 bases between them. Germline CDR1 is KGHDR and CDR2 is SFDVKD. This CDR3 is built from 13 residues. DNA for the CDR3: TGTGCCACCAGAAGCCCGGGGAGCGAGACCCAGTACTTC. The encoded protein is CATRSPGSETQYF.

The CDR3 region is CASSQQTGNTIYF. CDR3 nucleotides: TGTGCCAGCAGCCAACAGACAGGAAACACCATATATTTT. This chain uses TRBV28 with TRBJ1-3; D unresolved. Germline V gene data show CDR1 as MDHEN and CDR2 as SYDVKM. This CDR3 has 13 amino acids. V was cut by 6 bases and J by 4 bases, with 10 bases left in between. The variable domain in full, with the rest retrieved from reference TRBV28 and TRBJ1-3, is DVKVTQSSRYLVKRTGEKVFLECVQDMDHENMFWYRQDPGLGLRLIYFSYDVKMKEKGDIPEGYSVSREKKERFSLILESASTNQTSMYLCASSQQTGNTIYFGEGSWLTVV.

This clonotype has ten or more counts. J is TRBJ1-5 and V is TRBV30; D possibly corresponds to TRBD1 (5 bases). V dropped 7 bases and J dropped 4 bases, with 23 bases sitting between them. The germline CDR1 and CDR2 sequences are GTSNPN and SVGIG (reference sequence). This CDR3 spans 16 amino acids. This CDR3 is CASDAGGSLGNQPQHF. CDR3 bases: TGTGCCTCCGACGCGGGGGGATCCCTAGGGAATCAGCCCCAGCATTTT.

Many counts were recorded for this clonotype. V gene TRBV28 combines with J gene TRBJ1-3, with D uncertain. Germline loops: CDR1 MDHEN, CDR2 SYDVKM. V was cut by 2 bases and J by 0 bases, with 8 bases left in between. CDR3 length: 15 residues. CDR3 nucleotides: TGTGCCAGCAGTTTAGGGCGGAGCTCTGGAAACACCATATATTTT. It is translated as CASSLGRSSGNTIYF.

V usage is TRBV4-1 and J usage is TRBJ2-7; unclear D gene. Germline loops: CDR1 MGHRA, CDR2 YSYEKL. This CDR3 has 14 amino acids. V was clipped by 0 bases and J by 6 bases, with 12 bases between them. The CDR3 nucleotides read TGCGCCAGCAGCCAAGACCGGACCGGGCTCGAGCAGTACTTC. It encodes CASSQDRTGLEQYF.

This clonotype came up many times. The chain couples TRBV7-8 to TRBJ2-5, with 7 bases lining up with TRBD1. This CDR3 is built from 13 residues. Germline-derived CDR1 and CDR2 are SGHVS and FQNEAQ. V shed 3 bases, J shed 5 bases, and the junction held 3 bases outside the gene matches. This CDR3 reads CASSFRGPETQYF. In nucleotides, the CDR3 is TGTGCCAGCAGCTTTAGGGGGCCGGAGACCCAGTACTTC.

This clonotype has at least ten counts. The V call is TRBV10-1, the J call TRBJ2-7, with TRBD1 matching over 7 bases. The CDR3 consists of 16 residues. The junction had 11 bases not matched to a gene; V was cut back by 0 bases and J by 6 bases. Germline CDR1 reads WNHNN; CDR2 reads SYGVQD (reference sequence). The CDR3 DNA reads TGCGCCAGCAGTGAGTCGCGAGGGGGCCCCGTAGGCGAGCAGTACTTC. This gives the protein CASSESRGGPVGEQYF.

This clonotype came up many times. The V gene is TRBV11-2, the J gene TRBJ2-7; a possible D gene is TRBD1 (6 bases). Germline assignment: CDR1 SGHAT and CDR2 FQNNGV. V was pared by 2 bases and J by 3 bases, with 11 bases between. The CDR3 contains 14 residues. CDR3 DNA sequence: TGTGCCAGCAGCTTAAGGGGGACACACTACGAGCAGTACTTC. This codes for CASSLRGTHYEQYF. Full variable domain (outside the CDR3, taken from reference TRBV11-2 and TRBJ2-7): EAGVAQSPRYKIIEKRQSVAFWCNPISGHATLYWYQQILGQGPKLLIQFQNNGVVDDSQLPKDRFSAERLKGVDSTLKIQPAKLEDSAVYLCASSLRGTHYEQYFGPGTRLTVT.

The table lists this clonotype with many counts. V usage is TRBV6-1 and J usage is TRBJ2-5; TRBD1 might be the D (8 bases). V was clipped by 7 bases and J by 0 bases, with 12 bases between them. Germline V gene sequence: CDR1 MNHNS, CDR2 SASEGT. The CDR3 covers 14 residues. The CDR3 nucleotides read TGTGCCAGCAACAGGGGGGGATACCAAGAGACCCAGTACTTC. Its protein is CASNRGGYQETQYF.

This clonotype was observed at least ten times. In DNA form, the CDR3 reads TGTGCCAGCAGTGTACCAAGGACAGTCTTTGAAGCTTTCTTT. Translation gives CASSVPRTVFEAFF. This chain joins TRBV6-1 and TRBJ1-1, with D maybe TRBD1 (6 bases). The germline V and J ends were trimmed by 4 bases and 7 bases, with 16 bases remaining between them. Germline loops: CDR1 MNHNS, CDR2 SASEGT. CDR3 size: 14 residues.

This clonotype was counted many times. The chain uses TRBV4-3 and TRBJ1-1; D not certain. Germline CDR1 reads LGHNA; CDR2 reads YSLEER. There are 15 residues in the CDR3. The V and J ends lost 3 bases and 1 base respectively, with 12 bases between them. The DNA for the CDR3 is TGCGCCAGCAGCCAGTCCCGGGGAGGGAACACTGAAGCTTTCTTT. This sequence encodes CASSQSRGGNTEAFF.

This clonotype was detected ten times or more. This rearrangement joins TRBV11-2 to TRBJ1-1, with D maybe TRBD1 (6 bases). This CDR3 spans 13 amino acids. Between the trimmed V and J ends, which lost 5 bases and 7 bases, there was a span of 14 bases. CDR1 SGHAT and CDR2 FQNNGV come from the germline V gene. CDR3 coding DNA: TGTGCCAGCAGCCCCAGGGGAGGCGGTGAAGCTTTCTTT. Protein: CASSPRGGGEAFF.

This clonotype was recorded many times. J is TRBJ1-1 and V is TRBV6-1, with D possibly TRBD1 on 5 matching bases. The CDR3 has 13 amino acids. Per the germline V gene, CDR1 is MNHNS and CDR2 is SASEGT. V lost 2 bases, J lost 4 bases, and 8 bases lay in between. Written as DNA, the CDR3 is TGTGCCAGCAGTGAAAGAGGGGCCACTGAAGCTTTCTTT. Its protein is CASSERGATEAFF.

This clonotype was picked up many times. The rearrangement uses TRBV12-3 or TRBV12-4 and TRBJ1-3; D is unresolved. The CDR3 length is 14 residues. V was clipped by 2 bases and J by 3 bases, with 8 bases between them. The CDR3: CASSLPGYGNTIYF. Written as DNA, the CDR3 is TGTGCCAGCAGTTTACCGGGGTATGGAAACACCATATATTTT.

This clonotype was seen only a few times. V and J are TRBV4-1 and TRBJ2-2; maybe TRBD2 (7 bases). Trimming pared 0 bases from V and 2 bases from J, leaving 19 bases between. Germline V CDR1 and CDR2: MGHRA, YSYEKL. The CDR3 covers 19 residues. CDR3 sequence: CASSQDLANAGANTGELFF. The CDR3 DNA sequence: TGCGCCAGCAGCCAAGATCTGGCCAATGCGGGGGCCAACACCGGGGAGCTGTTTTTT.

This clonotype was observed at least ten times. The chain links TRBV6-1 to TRBJ2-7; 8 bases are a match to TRBD1. The CDR3 has 19 amino acids. CDR1 and CDR2 from the germline V gene are MNHNS and SASEGT. The V gene end was trimmed by 4 bases and the J gene end by 0 bases; junction bases not matched to a gene: 17. This CDR3 reads CASSALVAGGFESSYEQYF. In nucleotides, the CDR3 is TGTGCCAGCAGTGCTTTGGTGGCAGGGGGCTTTGAAAGCTCCTACGAGCAGTACTTC.